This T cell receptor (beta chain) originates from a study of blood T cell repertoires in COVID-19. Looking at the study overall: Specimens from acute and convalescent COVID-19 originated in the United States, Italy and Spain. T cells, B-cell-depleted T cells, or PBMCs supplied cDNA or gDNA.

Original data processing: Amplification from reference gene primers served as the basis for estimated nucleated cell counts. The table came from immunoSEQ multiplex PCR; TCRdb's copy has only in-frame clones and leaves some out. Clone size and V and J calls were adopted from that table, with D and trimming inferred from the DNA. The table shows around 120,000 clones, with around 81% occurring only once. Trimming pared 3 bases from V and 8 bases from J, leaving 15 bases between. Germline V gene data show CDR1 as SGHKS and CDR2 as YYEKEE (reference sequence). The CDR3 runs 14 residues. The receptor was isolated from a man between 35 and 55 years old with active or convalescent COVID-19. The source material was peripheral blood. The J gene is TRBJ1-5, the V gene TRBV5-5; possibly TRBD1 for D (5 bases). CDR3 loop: CASSSGRGGEPQHF. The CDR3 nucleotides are TGTGCCAGCAGCTCGGGCCGAGGAGGGGAGCCCCAGCATTTT. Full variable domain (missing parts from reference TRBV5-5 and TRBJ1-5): DAGVTQSPTHLIKTRGQQVTLRCSPISGHKSVSWYQQVLGQGPQFIFQYYEKEERGRGNFPDRFSARQFPNYSSELNVNALLLGDSALYLCASSSGRGGEPQHFGDGTRLSIL.